Following are 22 T cell receptor beta chains from one sample sequenced in a study of T cells of healthy individuals. One entry per CDR3 protein results from TCRdb running MiXCR on the 5' RACE reads. The sample contains about 57,000 distinct CDR3 sequences, roughly 17% of which appear only once. The source of these receptors is a human donor in good health.

This clonotype appeared a few times. This chain links TRBV7-6 with TRBJ1-5; the D gene is possibly TRBD1 (5 bases). Germline CDR1 and CDR2: SGHVS and FNYEAQ. Trimming shortened V by 2 bases and J by 4 bases, and 9 bases separated the two germline ends. The CDR3 loop spans 14 amino acids. The CDR3 region has the DNA TGTGCCAGCAGCTTAAACTCAGGGAATCAGCCCCAGCATTTT. Translated, it gives CASSLNSGNQPQHF.

This clonotype came up a few times. The V call is TRBV7-3, the J call TRBJ2-7, with 9 bases matching TRBD1. Germline V gene sequence: CDR1 SGHTA, CDR2 FQGTGA. The CDR3 is made up of 13 amino acids. J gave up 6 bases and V 5 bases, and 5 bases lay outside the gene matches. The CDR3 sequence: CASSPGQGSEQYF. The CDR3 DNA follows: TGTGCCAGCAGCCCTGGACAGGGGAGCGAGCAGTACTTC. Supplemented by reference TRBV7-3 and TRBJ2-7, the full variable domain reads GAGVSQTPSNKVTEKGKYVELRCDPISGHTALYWYRQSLGQGPEFLIYFQGTGAADDSGLPNDRFFAVRPEGSVSTLKIQRTERGDSAVYLCASSPGQGSEQYFGPGTRLTVT.

This chain connects TRBV19 to TRBJ2-7; D uncertain. Trimming removed 5 bases from V and 0 bases from J, with 11 bases in between. CDR3 length: 14 amino acids. Germline CDR1 and CDR2: LNHDA and SQIVND (reference sequence). The CDR3 DNA follows: TGTGCCAGTAGTCGGCGAGGATTCTCCTACGAGCAGTACTTC. This gives the protein CASSRRGFSYEQYF.

On this clonotype: A much bigger clone sits one base away, suggesting this may be a read error. The J gene is TRBJ2-6, the V gene TRBV14; D tentatively reads TRBD1 or TRBD2 (5 bases each). This CDR3 region has 15 residues. Germline V gene data show CDR1 as SGHDN and CDR2 as FVKESK. The V end was cut by 1 base, the J end by 10 bases, with 14 bases between. Written as DNA, the CDR3 is TGTGCCAGCAGCCAAGCGATGACGGGGCCAAACGTCCTGACTTTC. It specifies CASSQAMTGPNVLTF.

This clonotype was seen many times. The chain is built from TRBV12-3 or TRBV12-4 and TRBJ2-1, with 8 bases aligning to TRBD2. This CDR3 spans 17 amino acids. V gave up 3 bases and J gave up 0 bases; unmatched junction bases: 7. This chain's CDR3 is CASSFRVRGASYNEQFF. DNA of the CDR3: TGTGCCAGCAGTTTTAGGGTGCGGGGGGCCTCCTACAATGAGCAGTTCTTC.

The chain recombines TRBV24-1 with TRBJ1-6; perhaps TRBD1 as D (6 bases). The V end lost 5 bases, the J end lost 0 bases, and 10 bases lay between the germline ends. Germline loops: CDR1 KGHDR, CDR2 SFDVKD. The CDR3 runs 16 residues. DNA of the CDR3: TGTGCCACCAGTGTTAGGGGGAGCTCCTATAATTCACCCCTCCACTTT. Its translation is CATSVRGSSYNSPLHF.

There are a few counts of this clonotype. This chain uses TRBV6-5 with TRBJ1-1; the D is unclear. The V gene's germline CDR1 is MNHEY and CDR2 SVGAGI. Deletions cut 2 bases from V and 1 base from J, with 8 bases between. The CDR3 covers 14 residues. CDR3 sequence: CASSYRLANTEAFF. The CDR3 DNA reads TGTGCCAGCAGTTACCGGTTAGCGAACACTGAAGCTTTCTTT.

The V call is TRBV12-3 or TRBV12-4, the J call TRBJ2-2; 9 positions agree with TRBD1. The CDR3 contains 16 residues. The V gene end was trimmed by 2 bases and the J gene end by 5 bases; junction bases not matched to a gene: 6. The CDR3 DNA sequence: TGTGCCAGCAGTTTATCCGGGACAGGGAAAACCGGGGAGCTGTTTTTT. As protein: CASSLSGTGKTGELFF.

The chain has TRBV5-1 and TRBJ1-1; D gene uncertain. V was cut by 0 bases and J by 0 bases, with 12 bases left in between. Per germline, CDR1 SGHRS and CDR2 YFSETQ. The CDR3 length is 16 residues. The CDR3 region has the DNA TGCGCCAGCAGCTTGGAGGGCCCCCTCATGAACACTGAAGCTTTCTTT. Translated: CASSLEGPLMNTEAFF.

As for this clonotype: A read error may account for a junction end that differs from germline. The chain is built from TRBV27 and TRBJ2-1; 7 bases fit TRBD2. Germline CDR1 is MNHEY and CDR2 is SMNVEV (reference sequence). CDR3 size: 17 residues. The CDR3 region has the DNA TGTTCCAGCAGTTTGATGGTAGCGGGCCGGAACTACAATGAGCAGTTCTTC. Translation: CSSSLMVAGRNYNEQFF.

This clonotype was recorded many times. The gene calls are TRBV7-9 and TRBJ2-6; 12 bases are shared with TRBD2. The germline gives CDR1 SEHNR, CDR2 FQNEAQ (reference sequence). The CDR3 is 19 amino acids. Germline trimming cut 5 bases from V and 0 bases from J; bases unmatched to any gene: 8. The CDR3 spells CASSGTGLAGHSGANVLTF. The CDR3, as DNA: TGTGCCAGCAGCGGAACCGGACTAGCGGGACACTCTGGGGCCAACGTCCTGACTTTC.

This clonotype has more than one count but fewer than ten. The rearrangement joins TRBV7-2 to TRBJ1-2, with D possibly being TRBD1 (5 bases). Germline values: CDR1 SGHTA, CDR2 FQGNSA. The CDR3 length is 13 residues. V was cut by 4 bases and J by 14 bases, with 20 bases left in between. For the CDR3, the DNA is TGTGCCAGCAGCTCCGTCCTGACAGTTCCGTCTACCTTC. Translating gives CASSSVLTVPSTF.

This clonotype was seen at least ten times. The J gene is TRBJ1-5, the V gene TRBV28, with unresolved D. The CDR3 is 14 amino acids. Germline CDR1 and CDR2: MDHEN and SYDVKM. V gave up 1 base and J gave up 3 bases, with 7 bases separating them. The CDR3 region is CASSLLGSNQPQHF. In nucleotides, the CDR3 is TGTGCCAGCAGTTTATTGGGGTCCAATCAGCCCCAGCATTTT.

The CDR3 region has the DNA TGTGCCAGCAGCCCTCGGAGGGGGGGCACAGATACGCAGTATTTT. Protein: CASSPRRGGTDTQYF. The V gene is TRBV7-3, the J gene TRBJ2-3; D may correspond to TRBD1 or TRBD2 (6 bases each). Trimming cost V 5 bases and J 1 base, with 13 bases left between them. Germline loops: CDR1 SGHTA, CDR2 FQGTGA. CDR3 length: 15 residues.

This clonotype turned up a few times. This chain joins TRBV10-3 and TRBJ2-5; D remains ambiguous. V dropped 4 bases and J dropped 0 bases, with 3 bases sitting between them. Germline V CDR1 and CDR2: ENHRY, SYGVKD. The CDR3 covers 12 residues. This CDR3 reads CAISVDQETQYF. Here the CDR3 DNA reads TGTGCCATCAGTGTCGACCAAGAGACCCAGTACTTC.

On this clonotype: A much larger clonotype is one base distant, so this may be a read error. V and J are TRBV12-3 or TRBV12-4 and TRBJ2-6; no clear D. The CDR3 sequence is 15 residues long. The CDR3 DNA reads as TGTGCCAGCAGTCCTTCAGTCTCTTGGGCCAACGTCCTGACTTTC. It yields the protein CASSPSVSWANVLTF.

This chain links TRBV7-9 with TRBJ2-7, with 13 bases lining up with TRBD2. CDR1 and CDR2 (germline): SEHNR, FQNEAQ (reference sequence). The CDR3 is 16 amino acids. After removal of 2 bases from V and 4 bases from J, the junction contained 5 bases not matched to a gene. Here the CDR3 DNA reads TGTGCCAGCAGCTTAAAGGGGACTAGCGGGGTTTACGAGCAGTACTTC. It is translated as CASSLKGTSGVYEQYF.

Ten or more counts support this clonotype. The V gene is TRBV7-2, the J gene TRBJ1-5, with D maybe TRBD1 (5 bases). V lost 2 bases and J 10 bases, leaving 15 bases between the germline ends. The CDR3 consists of 14 residues. Germline lookup yields CDR1 SGHTA and CDR2 FQGNSA. The CDR3 bases are TGTGCCAGCAGCTTAACGGGGGGGGGTAAACCCCAGCATTTT. The encoded protein is CASSLTGGGKPQHF.

J is TRBJ2-7 and V is TRBV4-3, with 7 positions matching TRBD1. V dropped 1 base and J dropped 0; count of bases not matched to a gene: 6. Germline lookup yields CDR1 LGHNA and CDR2 YSLEER. The CDR3 has 16 amino acids. The CDR3 sequence: CASSQGPRGSSYEQYF. For the CDR3, the DNA is TGCGCCAGCAGCCAAGGGCCCAGGGGGAGCTCCTACGAGCAGTACTTC.

This clonotype was counted ten times or more. The V gene is TRBV20-1, the J gene TRBJ2-2; weak D call: TRBD2 (7 bases). With 2 bases removed from V and 3 bases from J, the gap between germline ends came to 13 bases. This CDR3 has 15 amino acids. Germline V lookup: CDR1 DFQATT, CDR2 SNEGSKA (reference sequence). The CDR3 region has the DNA TGCAGTGCTAGACCGGGGGGCGTGGACACCGGGGAGCTGTTTTTT. It translates to CSARPGGVDTGELFF.

This clonotype came up a few times. The rearrangement uses TRBV29-1 and TRBJ2-4; D tentatively fits TRBD1 or TRBD2 (5 bases each). The germline V gene has CDR1 SQVTM and CDR2 ANQGSEA. This CDR3 is 15 amino acids long. V was shortened by 4 bases and J by 1 base, with 14 bases between the two germline ends. CDR3 loop: CSVVGDPVAKNIQYF. CDR3 coding DNA: TGCAGCGTTGTGGGGGACCCCGTCGCCAAAAACATTCAGTACTTC.

This clonotype occurred many times. The V and J genes are TRBV10-3 and TRBJ2-7; 7 bases match TRBD1. Germline CDR1 reads ENHRY; CDR2 reads SYGVKD. V shed 3 bases and J 3 bases; nucleotides not matched to a gene: 8. The CDR3 is made up of 15 amino acids. CDR3 in DNA: TGTGCCATCAGTGAACAACCGGGACAGAGCTACGAGCAGTACTTC. Translated, it gives CAISEQPGQSYEQYF.